This T cell receptor (beta chain) was captured by sequencing in a study of T cells in Graves' hyperthyroidism and ophthalmopathy. Amplified regions were TCR beta CDR3 sequences from RNA transcripts. Carried out on the TCR CDR3, a first-round RT-PCR used the HTBI primer set. TCRdb re-analysed the multiplex PCR reads in MiXCR, keeping a single row per CDR3 protein. The table lists a few hundred thousand distinct CDR3 sequences, around 13% of them singletons. V shed 0 bases and J shed 0 bases, with 5 bases lying between them. In germline, CDR1 is SGDLS, CDR2 YYNGEE. The CDR3 has 14 residues. Patients showing uncontrolled infection, other autoimmune disease, pregnancy or lactation were ineligible.

The receptor comes from a woman between 18 and 29 years old with Graves' hyperthyroidism. The genes are TRBV9 and TRBJ2-3, with D unclear. Sequences were obtained from blood. CDR3 in DNA: TGTGCCAGCAGCGTAGGGAGTAGCACAGATACGCAGTATTTT. Its translation is CASSVGSSTDTQYF.